Below are 3 T cell receptor beta chains sequenced from a single sample in a study of patients and donors after allogeneic stem cell transplantation. TCRdb processed the RT-PCR reads anew with MiXCR; each CDR3 protein has one entry. This table has more than 850,000 distinct CDR3 sequences, 18% appearing once. Sample: blood, either unsorted or a sorted T cell fraction (not recorded which). These receptors were collected from a human donor who was either an allogeneic HSCT recipient or a stem cell or donor lymphocyte infusion donor (not recorded which). It is not recorded whose cells these are; they may come from a transplant donor.

This clonotype came up a few times. V is TRBV12-3 or TRBV12-4 and J is TRBJ2-3, with 7 bases identical to TRBD2. The junction had 19 bases not matched to a gene; V was cut back by 7 bases and J by 3 bases. The CDR3 is made up of 18 amino acids. The CDR3 loop is CASTPGPHGGSLTDTQYF. As DNA, the CDR3 is TGTGCCAGCACCCCCGGCCCCCATGGCGGGAGTTTGACAGATACGCAGTATTTT.

In its sample, this clonotype was seen a few times. The chain joins TRBV3-1 to TRBJ2-1; 10 positions agree with TRBD2. The CDR3 contains 17 residues. Looked up from germline, CDR1 is LGHDT and CDR2 is YNNKEL (reference sequence). J was trimmed by 4 bases and V by 5 bases; bases with no gene match: 11. The CDR3 nucleotides read TGTGCCAGCAGCTTAATGGGAGCGGGAGGGCCTTACAATGAGCAGTTCTTC. It encodes CASSLMGAGGPYNEQFF.

The table lists this clonotype with a few counts. The chain recombines TRBV6-2 or TRBV6-3 with TRBJ2-4; D is perhaps TRBD1 (5 bases). CDR1 is MNHEY, CDR2 SVGEGT, per germline. V was pared by 6 bases and J by 3 bases, with 12 bases between. The CDR3 consists of 14 residues. The CDR3 sequence is CASSSGNDKNIQYF. For the CDR3, the DNA is TGTGCCAGCAGCTCAGGGAATGACAAAAACATTCAGTACTTC.